The clone carrying this T cell receptor (beta chain) is medium-sized (0.01 to 0.1%) within its sample. The antigen is not known. The CDR3 end is not reached by the read, which stops 3 residues before it; the germline J gene fills it in. This CDR3 region has 14 residues. The J segment lost 4 bases and the V segment lost 8 bases, leaving 7 bases of the junction unmatched. Germline CDR1 reads LNHDA; CDR2 reads SQIVND (reference sequence). This sample stems from a study of T cell clonality in common variable immunodeficiency. Study-level points and caveats: Common variable immunodeficiency TCR beta sequences reportedly had fewer deletions and N-nucleotide insertions. Fewer TCRbeta clones were shared among CVID subjects than controls.

This table comes from immunoSEQ multiplex PCR, and its TCRdb copy is limited to in-frame clones, with some not included. Altogether roughly 40,000 clones were found in the sample, and no singletons occur. Both groups were predominantly of Caucasian heritage. Each donor provided about 5 to 9 ml of heparinized whole blood. Specimen: peripheral blood mononuclear cells. The clonotype was recovered from a human donor with common variable immunodeficiency. The chain recombines TRBV19 with TRBJ1-1, with TRBD1 identical over 10 bases. The CDR3 sequence is CASYSGTGVTEAFF. CDR3 DNA, as far as it was read: TGTGCCAGTTATTCCGGGACAGGGGTCACTGAA.